The 10 T cell receptor beta chains reported below all come from one sample, sequenced in a study of blood T cells in healthy people across ages. A second PCR, run for about 6 to 11 cycles, used a sample-barcoded 5' primer plus a J-beta primer mix. TCRdb passed the 5' RACE reads through MiXCR, listing each CDR3 protein once. The repertoire has 750,000 to 950,000 distinct CDR3 sequences, 20% to 30% of them found once; the top ten carry around 3%. The same data also contributed to another study, on T cells of mothers and their children.

Sequences were obtained from blood. All receptors derive from a boy aged 5 to 17 in good health.

The sample holds a few counts of this clonotype. The CDR3 sequence is CASSEFRGSNQPQHF. The CDR3 bases are TGTGCCAGCAGTGAATTTCGGGGCAGCAATCAGCCCCAGCATTTT. This sequence joins TRBV6-1 and TRBJ1-5; a possible D gene is TRBD1 (5 bases). V was shortened by 2 bases and J by 1 base, with 9 bases between the two germline ends. The CDR3 runs to 15 residues. Per the germline V gene, CDR1 is MNHNS and CDR2 is SASEGT.

This clonotype was picked up a small number of times. An end of the junction does not agree with germline; a read error may underlie this. The chain couples TRBV27 to TRBJ2-1; weak D call: TRBD2 (6 bases). Per germline, CDR1 MNHEY and CDR2 SMNVEV (reference sequence). The CDR3 sequence is 14 residues long. This CDR3 reads CASSLRDSNNEQFF. The CDR3 coding sequence is TGTGCCAGCAGTCTCAGGGACTCCAACAATGAGCAGTTCTTC.

In its sample, this clonotype was seen many times. The junction does not match germline at one end; this may be a read error. The chain combines TRBV18 with TRBJ2-5; the match to TRBD1 covers 8 bases. This CDR3 is built from 13 residues. In germline, CDR1 is KGHSH, CDR2 LQKENI. CDR3 sequence (DNA): TGCGCCAGCAGCTCGGACAGGGTAGAGACCCAGTACTTC. The encoded protein is CASSSDRVETQYF.

This sequence joins TRBV12-3 or TRBV12-4 and TRBJ1-6; TRBD1 agrees at 7 bases. This CDR3 spans 14 amino acids. V lost 6 bases and J lost 7; bases outside the gene matches: 6. The CDR3, as DNA: TGTGCCAGCAGCCTAAGGGACAGAAATTCACCCCTCCACTTT. Translated, it gives CASSLRDRNSPLHF.

In its sample, this clonotype was seen a few times. The chain employs TRBV2 and TRBJ2-6; D gene ambiguous. Germline CDR1 and CDR2: SNHLY and FYNNEI. The CDR3 length is 15 residues. Trimming pared 3 bases from V and 2 bases from J, leaving 8 bases between. CDR3 amino acids: CASSDGLAGANVLTF. CDR3 in DNA: TGTGCCAGCAGTGATGGCTTGGCTGGGGCCAACGTCCTGACTTTC.

The chain uses TRBV29-1 and TRBJ1-5; 9 bases are a match to TRBD1. The germline V gene encodes CDR1 SQVTM and CDR2 ANQGSEA. The CDR3 sequence is 13 residues long. V trimming: 5 bases; J trimming: 5 bases; junction bases outside the gene matches: 4. The DNA of the CDR3 is TGCAGCGTTACTGACAGGGGGGATCAGCCCCAGCATTTT. Translating it yields CSVTDRGDQPQHF.

This chain uses TRBV9 with TRBJ2-5; D may correspond to TRBD1 or TRBD2 (5 bases each). From germline, CDR1 is SGDLS and CDR2 YYNGEE. With 0 bases removed from V and 5 bases from J, the gap between germline ends came to 11 bases. This CDR3 region has 14 residues. DNA of the CDR3: TGTGCCAGCAGCGTAGTGGGGGATGCCGAGACCCAGTACTTC. Its protein is CASSVVGDAETQYF.

This clonotype was counted many times. The gene calls are TRBV28 and TRBJ2-7; D perhaps matches TRBD2 (5 bases). This CDR3 has 15 residues. Germline values: CDR1 MDHEN, CDR2 SYDVKM. V was clipped by 6 bases and J by 2 bases, with 17 bases between them. The CDR3 is CASSPGWSGTYEQYF. The CDR3 region has the DNA TGTGCCAGCAGCCCGGGGTGGTCTGGGACCTACGAGCAGTACTTC.

This clonotype was seen a few times. The genes are TRBV7-9 and TRBJ2-2; D may be TRBD1 or TRBD2 (5 bases each). Germline values: CDR1 SEHNR, CDR2 FQNEAQ (reference sequence). Trimming left V 5 bases short and J 5 bases short, with 12 bases between. The CDR3 runs 14 residues. CDR3 region: CASSTGGGTGELFF. Written as DNA, the CDR3 is TGTGCCAGCAGCACCGGTGGGGGAACCGGGGAGCTGTTTTTT.

V and J are TRBV7-6 and TRBJ1-3; no firm D call. The CDR3 is 14 residues long. V was trimmed by 5 bases and J by 1 base, leaving 9 bases between them. CDR1 is SGHVS and CDR2 is FNYEAQ in the germline V gene. Written as DNA, the CDR3 is TGTGCCAGCAGCGAGAACACTTCTGGAAACACCATATATTTT. The encoded protein is CASSENTSGNTIYF.